The 14 T cell receptor beta chains listed next were all sequenced from one sample in a study of T cell responses to AZD1222 COVID-19 vaccine. The assay was immunoSEQ multiplex PCR, and TCRdb's table has in-frame clones only and misses some. The sample comprises over 25,000 clones, about nine tenths of which are singletons, and about 8.1% rests with the top ten. The sequencing used peripheral blood, collected 28 days after the second AZD1222 dose. Receptors were obtained from an adult who received the AZD1222 COVID-19 vaccine.

The genes are TRBV7-9 and TRBJ1-4; D might be TRBD1 (5 bases). The V end lost 5 bases, the J end lost 3 bases, and 16 bases lay between the germline ends. The CDR3 spans 16 residues. Germline V gene lookup returns CDR1 SEHNR and CDR2 FQNEAQ (reference sequence). CDR3 residues: CASSPSGRGPNEKLFF. The CDR3 nucleotides read TGTGCCAGCAGCCCCTCAGGGAGGGGACCTAATGAAAAACTGTTTTTT.

The CDR3 nucleotides read TGTGCCAGTAGTATTGGCGGGGCTGGAAACACCATATATTTT. This encodes CASSIGGAGNTIYF. The chain couples TRBV19 to TRBJ1-3; D unclear. Germline CDR1 reads LNHDA; CDR2 reads SQIVND (reference sequence). V was trimmed by 3 bases and J by 2 bases, leaving 8 bases between them. This CDR3 has 14 amino acids.

The chain links TRBV28 to TRBJ1-3; D is ambiguous. CDR1 is MDHEN, CDR2 SYDVKM, per germline. The CDR3 extends over 14 amino acids. The germline V and J ends were trimmed by 6 bases and 0 bases, with 9 bases remaining between them. DNA of the CDR3: TGTGCCAGCAGCCGAGGTCACTCTGGAAACACCATATATTTT. Protein sequence: CASSRGHSGNTIYF.

The CDR3 DNA reads as TGCGCCAGCAGTGAGTGGGCAGGGGATGAAAAACTGTTTTTT. This encodes CASSEWAGDEKLFF. V is TRBV10-2 and J is TRBJ1-4; D may be TRBD1 (6 bases). This CDR3 has 14 amino acids. Germline V CDR1 and CDR2: WSHSY, SAAADI. The ends were cut back, 1 base at V and 6 bases at J, with 9 bases in the middle.

The rearrangement uses TRBV2 and TRBJ1-2; TRBD1 aligns across 8 bases. The CDR3 consists of 16 residues. With 4 bases clipped from V and 7 bases from J, the junction kept 14 bases outside the gene matches. Germline lookup yields CDR1 SNHLY and CDR2 FYNNEI. The CDR3 region is CASSGGLGQGSSGYTF. Here the CDR3 DNA reads TGTGCCAGCAGTGGCGGATTAGGACAGGGTAGTAGTGGCTACACCTTC.

The chain employs TRBV7-6 and TRBJ2-7; 7 bases agree with TRBD2. CDR3 size: 17 residues. With 2 bases clipped from V and 0 bases from J, the junction kept 10 bases outside the gene matches. Germline lookup yields CDR1 SGHVS and CDR2 FNYEAQ. CDR3 DNA: TGTGCCAGCAGCTTATTTACCCTAGCGGAAAGCTCCTACGAGCAGTACTTC. Protein sequence: CASSLFTLAESSYEQYF. The variable domain in full, completed from reference TRBV7-6 and TRBJ2-7, reads GAGVSQSPRYKVTKRGQDVALRCDPISGHVSLYWYRQALGQGPEFLTYFNYEAQQDKSGLPNDRFSAERPEGSISTLTIQRTEQRDSAMYRCASSLFTLAESSYEQYFGPGTRLTVT.

This clone is a singleton in its sample. V and J are TRBV28 and TRBJ2-6; weak D call: TRBD1 (6 bases). Germline values: CDR1 MDHEN, CDR2 SYDVKM. CDR3 length: 19 residues. V shed 5 bases and J shed 0 bases, with 20 bases lying between them. CDR3 sequence reads: CASSPRGQLFPSGANVLTF. The CDR3 bases are TGTGCCAGCAGTCCACGTGGACAGCTATTTCCCTCTGGGGCCAACGTCCTGACTTTC.

The chain carries TRBV21-1 and TRBJ2-4; TRBD2, the table's D call, lacks a check against the DNA. TRBV21-1 is given as a pseudogene. The CDR3 runs to 19 residues. The CDR3 reads CASGNLAGECGGAKNIQYF. The CDR3 coding sequence is TGTGCCAGCGGTAACCTAGCGGGAGAATGTGGTGGTGCCAAAAACATTCAGTACTTC.

The chain uses TRBV23-1 and TRBJ2-2; 7 nucleotides match TRBD1. TRBV23-1 is annotated as an ORF whose role is uncertain. The CDR3 has 13 amino acids. V lost 10 bases, J lost 6 bases, and 8 bases stayed unmatched. CDR3 DNA sequence: TGCGCCAAATTAGACAGGGCGGCCGGGGAGCTGTTTTTT. Translating it yields CAKLDRAAGELFF.

This chain links TRBV28 with TRBJ1-2; 7 nucleotides agree with TRBD1. Germline lookup yields CDR1 MDHEN and CDR2 SYDVKM. The ends lost 4 bases at V and 3 bases at J; junction bases unmatched: 8. The length of the CDR3 is 15 residues. CDR3 sequence: CASSSPDRMDYGYTF. The CDR3 DNA follows: TGTGCCAGCAGTTCACCGGACAGGATGGACTATGGCTACACCTTC.

The V and J genes are TRBV5-1 and TRBJ2-1, with TRBD2 as a possible D gene (5 bases). Germline CDR1 reads SGHRS; CDR2 reads YFSETQ. CDR3 size: 14 residues. The V end was cut by 0 bases, the J end by 4 bases, with 8 bases between. The CDR3 nucleotides read TGCGCCAGCAGCTTGGGGACTCAATACAATGAGCAGTTCTTC. Encoded protein: CASSLGTQYNEQFF.

The CDR3 nucleotides are TGTGCCTGGAGTGGGACAGTGGACCAGCCCCAGCATTTT. Translated, it gives CAWSGTVDQPQHF. The V call is TRBV30, the J call TRBJ1-5; tentatively, D is TRBD1 (6 bases). The CDR3 covers 13 residues. Trimming cost V 1 base and J 7 bases, with 11 bases left between them. Per germline, CDR1 GTSNPN and CDR2 SVGIG (reference sequence).

The rearrangement joins TRBV5-1 to TRBJ2-1; D possibly matches TRBD1 or TRBD2 (6 bases each). The V end lost 0 bases, the J end lost 5 bases, and 15 bases lay between the germline ends. The germline CDR1 and CDR2 sequences are SGHRS and YFSETQ. There are 16 residues in the CDR3. The CDR3 loop reads CASSLEGGERHNEQFF. CDR3 in DNA: TGCGCCAGCAGCTTGGAGGGGGGAGAAAGGCACAATGAGCAGTTCTTC.

This clone appeared once. This rearrangement joins TRBV20-1 to TRBJ2-5; 10 bases match TRBD2. CDR1 and CDR2 (germline): DFQATT, SNEGSKA (reference sequence). V dropped 3 bases and J dropped 9; count of bases not matched to a gene: 7. The CDR3 is 13 residues long. As DNA, the CDR3 is TGCAGTGCTAGTCTAGCGGGAGTCTCTTCCCAGTACTTC. Its translation is CSASLAGVSSQYF.